These T cell receptor beta chains were read from a single sample in a study of blood T cell repertoires in COVID-19. Assay used: immunoSEQ multiplex PCR; TCRdb lists only in-frame clones, some missing. The data contain some 700,000 clones, approximately 90% of them seen just once; the ten biggest clones take up over 0.2%. Sequencing was carried out using peripheral blood. The receptors were gathered from a woman in her late teens or twenties with acute or convalescent COVID-19. CDR3s include the opening cysteine and the closing phenylalanine or tryptophan. The D gene is left open where the match is weak. A row's size may be missing; if present it is once, few, many or a size class.

TRBJ1-1	-	TRBV30	-	TGTGCCTGTGGGGCGGCCCACAGACTCAACACTGAAGCTTTCTTT	CACGAAHRLNTEAFF
TRBJ2-7	-	TRBV4-1	-	TGCGCCAGCAGCCCCGACAGCTACGAGCAGTACTTC	CASSPDSYEQYF
TRBJ1-1	-	TRBV19	-	TGTGCCAGTAGTATGGTAGGAGCCCGGGAAGCTTTCTTT	CASSMVGAREAFF
TRBJ2-2	-	TRBV12-5	-	TGTGCTAGTGGTTTGCAACCGCGGACAGCCTTACACGGGGAGCTGTTTTTT	CASGLQPRTALHGELFF
TRBJ2-5	-	TRBV4-1	-	TGCGCCAGCAGCCAAGATCCCCCTGGGGGCCGGGAGACCCAGTACTTC	CASSQDPPGGRETQYF
TRBJ1-3	-	TRBV19	-	TGTGCCAGTAGTATAGACAGGGGAAACACCATATATTTT	CASSIDRGNTIYF
TRBJ1-1	-	TRBV6-5	-	TGTGCCAGCAGTTACTCGCAGAACCCTTTGAACACTGAAGCTTTCTTT	CASSYSQNPLNTEAFF
TRBJ1-2	-	TRBV28	-	TGTGCCAGCCGGAGGGGAGTCTATGGCTACACCTTC	CASRRGVYGYTF
TRBJ2-7	-	TRBV10-3	TRBD2	TGTGCCATCAGTGAGCCACGACTCGGGGGGTACGAGCAGTACTTC	CAISEPRLGGYEQYF
TRBJ1-2	-	TRBV6-5	-	TGTGCCAGCAGCTCCCGGGGAGGGAATGGCTACACCTTC	CASSSRGGNGYTF
TRBJ2-7	once	TRBV11-2	TRBD1	TGTGCCACCCGAAAGGTGGGACAGGGCAACATCTACGAGCAGTACTTC	CATRKVGQGNIYEQYF
TRBJ1-5	-	TRBV7-5	-	TGTGCCAGATCTGAGGCAAATCAGCCCCAGCATTTT	CARSEANQPQHF
TRBJ2-1	-	TRBV9	TRBD1	TGTGCCAGCAGCCCCGAGGGCAGGGGGTATTACAATGAGCAGTTCTTC	CASSPEGRGYYNEQFF
TRBJ2-1	-	TRBV9	TRBD1	TGTGCCAGCAGCGAACCGGGACAGGTGCTCTTC	CASSEPGQVLF
TRBJ2-7	-	TRBV4-1	TRBD1	TGCGCCAGCAGCCAGAGTCGAACGAGACAGGGGGCTTACGAGCAGTACTTC	CASSQSRTRQGAYEQYF
TRBJ1-2	-	TRBV9	TRBD1	TGTGCCAGCAGCTCAGGGGACAGTCAAGGCTACACCTTC	CASSSGDSQGYTF
TRBJ1-6	-	TRBV13	TRBD1	TGTGCCAGCAGCTCGGGACAGGTTAATTCACCCCTCCACTTT	CASSSGQVNSPLHF
TRBJ2-3	-	TRBV5-1	TRBD1	TGCGCCAGCAGGGACAGGGGGGATTTAGATACGCAGTATTTT	CASRDRGDLDTQYF
TRBJ1-1	-	TRBV6-6	-	TGTGCCAGCAGTTTCAGGGAGGACACTGAAGCTTTCTTT	CASSFREDTEAFF
TRBJ1-2	-	TRBV7-9	TRBD1	TGTGCCAGCAGCCGCCAAGGACAGGGGAGGGGTTACACCTTC	CASSRQGQGRGYTF
TRBJ1-2	-	TRBV9	TRBD1	TGTGCCAGCAGCGTAGTAGGGGGCAGCTATGGCTACACCTTC	CASSVVGGSYGYTF
TRBJ2-7	-	TRBV7-9	TRBD2	TGTGCCAGCAGCTCAGCGGGGGGGCGATCCTACGAGCAGTACTTC	CASSSAGGRSYEQYF
TRBJ1-6	-	TRBV28	TRBD1	TGTGCCAGCAGGAAAACAGGGGGCTCATCACCCCTCCACTTT	CASRKTGGSSPLHF
TRBJ1-4	-	TRBV19	TRBD1	TGTGCCAGTAGTGCAACCGGGACAGGTAATGAAAAACTGTTTTTT	CASSATGTGNEKLFF
TRBJ2-7	-	TRBV5-1	TRBD1	TGCGCCAGCAGCTTGGGCTGGGCAGGGGGCTACGAGCAGTACTTC	CASSLGWAGGYEQYF
TRBJ1-2	once	TRBV19	-	TGTGCCAGTAGTACTTCTATTCTCTATGGCTACACCTTC	CASSTSILYGYTF
TRBJ1-2	-	TRBV27	-	TGTGCCAGCAGTTTCAGCCTTCATCCCCAGGGATATCATGGCTACACCTTC	CASSFSLHPQGYHGYTF
TRBJ1-2	-	TRBV29-1	TRBD1	TGCAGCGTTAACTCAGGGACAGCCAGTCACTATGGCTACACCTTC	CSVNSGTASHYGYTF
TRBJ2-1	-	TRBV4-1	-	TGCGCCAGCAGCCGCATCGGACAAAACTACAATGAGCAGTTCTTC	CASSRIGQNYNEQFF
TRBJ1-1	-	TRBV5-1	TRBD1	TGCGCCAGCAGCCCTTACCCTGACAGGGCGATCGTTGAAGCTTTCTTT	CASSPYPDRAIVEAFF
TRBJ1-1	-	TRBV7-9	TRBD1	TGTGCCAGCACCTTGACTACAGGGGACACTGAAGCTTTCTTT	CASTLTTGDTEAFF
TRBJ1-3	-	TRBV5-1	-	TGCGCCAGCAGCTTTGGGGCAGACGGAAACACCATATATTTT	CASSFGADGNTIYF
TRBJ2-7	-	TRBV27	TRBD2	TGTGCCAGCAGTCCTAGGTCCCCGCGACTAGCGGACCCCTACGAGCAGTACTTC	CASSPRSPRLADPYEQYF